These T cell receptor beta chains were read from a single sample in a study of cytomegalovirus exposure and HLA in healthy donors. Assay: immunoSEQ multiplex PCR; the TCRdb copy retains only in-frame clones and omits some. Recorded for this sample: about 170,000 clones. The sequenced material came from PBMCs. These receptors were collected from a woman under 30 in good health and CMV-seropositive. The CDR3 runs from the conserved cysteine through the conserved F or W. A D gene is named only where the DNA matches it firmly.

v_gene	j_gene	d_gene	CDR3nt	CDR3aa
TRBV5-1	TRBJ1-2	-	TGCGCCAGCAGCTTAGGGACATATCGGGATGGCTACACCTTC	CASSLGTYRDGYTF
TRBV2	TRBJ1-5	TRBD1	TGTGCCAGCACCAACGACAGGGGGCTGAATCAGCCCCAGCATTTT	CASTNDRGLNQPQHF
TRBV11-2	TRBJ1-1	-	TGTGCCAGCAGCTTAGGTCTACCGGGATCGATCAGAGCTGAAGCTTTCTTT	CASSLGLPGSIRAEAFF
TRBV10-3	TRBJ2-1	-	TGTGCCATCAGTGAGTCGACTCCCAGCCAAATGAGCTACAATGAGCAGTTCTTC	CAISESTPSQMSYNEQFF
TRBV30	TRBJ2-2	-	TGTGCCTGGAGTACGGCCGGGGAGCTGTTTTTT	CAWSTAGELFF
TRBV7-9	TRBJ2-5	TRBD1	TGTGCCAGCAGCTTAGGGGACAGGGGGCAGTCAGAGACCCAGTACTTC	CASSLGDRGQSETQYF
TRBV6-1	TRBJ2-3	TRBD1	TGTGCCAGCAGTCCCCCAGGGGGTACGCAGTATTTT	CASSPPGGTQYF
TRBV5-1	TRBJ2-3	-	TGCGCCAGCAGCTTCCTTATTAAGGTCTTAGCGGAGGTCCCAGATACGCAGTATTTT	CASSFLIKVLAEVPDTQYF
TRBV6-1	TRBJ2-7	-	TGTGCCAGCAGGCGTTCGGGGGAGCAGTACTTC	CASRRSGEQYF
TRBV6-1	TRBJ2-5	-	TGTGCCAGCAGTGAAGGGGTACAGCAAGAGACCCAGTACTTC	CASSEGVQQETQYF
TRBV19	TRBJ1-2	TRBD1	TGTGCCAGTAGTATAAGTCTCGGGACAGGGACATCTAACTATGGCTACACCTTC	CASSISLGTGTSNYGYTF
TRBV27	TRBJ2-7	TRBD2	TGTGCCAGCAGTTTAAACCGGGGGGGGGTCAACGAGCAGTACTTC	CASSLNRGGVNEQYF
TRBV2	TRBJ1-1	-	TGTGCCAGCAGTGAAATGGGGGCGGACACTGAAGCTTTCTTT	CASSEMGADTEAFF
TRBV19	TRBJ2-4	TRBD2	TGTGCCAGTAGTCCCGAGCGGGAGGCGAACAAAAACATTCAGTACTTC	CASSPEREANKNIQYF
TRBV30	TRBJ2-5	TRBD1	TGTGCCCGTACCACAGGGGCACAAGAGACCCAGTACTTC	CARTTGAQETQYF
TRBV5-1	TRBJ2-5	-	TGCGCCAGCAGCTTGGAACAGGGAGAGACCCAGTACTTC	CASSLEQGETQYF
TRBV5-5	TRBJ2-7	-	TGTGCCAGCAGGCGGGACGGCTCCTACGAGCAGTACTTC	CASRRDGSYEQYF
TRBV25-1	TRBJ1-2	-	TGTGCCAGCAGTGACAGGGTGGACTATGGCTACACCTTC	CASSDRVDYGYTF
TRBV30	TRBJ1-6	TRBD1	TGTGCCCGGGGGACAGGGTATAATTCACCCCTCCACTTT	CARGTGYNSPLHF
TRBV7-9	TRBJ2-5	-	TGTGCCAGCAGCCTCCGGGACTTCCAAGAGACCCAGTACTTC	CASSLRDFQETQYF
TRBV30	TRBJ2-4	-	TGTGCCTGGGGACTTTCCAAAAACATTCAGTACTTC	CAWGLSKNIQYF
TRBV2	TRBJ2-1	-	TGTGCCAGCAGTGAAAACCCGGTGCAAGTGGATGAGCAGTTCTTC	CASSENPVQVDEQFF
TRBV7-8	TRBJ2-2	-	TGTGCCAGCAGGGATGGTGGGTGGGGCGACACCGGGGAGCTGTTTTTT	CASRDGGWGDTGELFF
TRBV6-1	TRBJ2-7	TRBD1	TGTGCCAGCAGGGCTGGGACAGGGGGGAGCGAGCAGTACTTC	CASRAGTGGSEQYF
TRBV7-9	TRBJ2-5	TRBD1	TGTGCCAGCACCCTTAACAGGGGGGAAGAGACCCAGTACTTC	CASTLNRGEETQYF
TRBV5-1	TRBJ2-5	TRBD2	TGCGCCAGCAGTCCGTTTGGGGAGGGCCTTCAAGAGACCCAGTACTTC	CASSPFGEGLQETQYF
TRBV12-1	TRBJ1-3	-	TGTGCCAGCAGCTTTCGCCTGACAGGGGATCTCTCTGGAAACACCATATATTTT	CASSFRLTGDLSGNTIYF
TRBV4-3	TRBJ1-4	-	TGCGCCAGCAGCCGGCTCGAGGGGGCAACTAATGAAAAACTGTTTTTT	CASSRLEGATNEKLFF
TRBV7-6	TRBJ2-7	TRBD1	TGTGCCAGCAGCACCAGGACAGGGGGCTACGAGCAGTACTTC	CASSTRTGGYEQYF
TRBV2	TRBJ1-1	-	TGTGCCAGCAAGTCGGTGAACACTGAAGCTTTCTTT	CASKSVNTEAFF
TRBV5-1	TRBJ2-5	-	TGCGCCAGCAGGCGTGAAAAAGAGACCCAGTACTTC	CASRREKETQYF
TRBV5-7	TRBJ2-1	-	TGTGCCAGCAGCTTGGTGGCGGGGAATGAGCAGTTCTTC	CASSLVAGNEQFF
TRBV14	TRBJ2-7	-	TGTGCCAGCAGCCAGAGATACGAGCAGTACTTC	CASSQRYEQYF
TRBV9	TRBJ2-4	TRBD2	TGTGCCAGCAGCATCCGGACTAGCGGGAGGGGTACCAAAAACATTCAGTACTTC	CASSIRTSGRGTKNIQYF
TRBV28	TRBJ2-1	-	TGTGCCAGCAGTCCCCCTTTGGGCAGCTACAATGAGCAGTTCTTC	CASSPPLGSYNEQFF
TRBV20-1	TRBJ2-7	-	TGCAGTGCTTCCTCTAATCGCGAGCAGTACTTC	CSASSNREQYF
TRBV5-4	TRBJ2-2	TRBD2	TGTGCCAGCAGCTTGGACCCGGGACTAGCGGGGAACACCGGGGAGCTGTTTTTT	CASSLDPGLAGNTGELFF
TRBV19	TRBJ2-1	TRBD2	TGTGCCAGTAGTATAGCGGGAGGGCCTTTAGATGAGCAGTTCTTC	CASSIAGGPLDEQFF
TRBV6-5	TRBJ1-6	-	TGTGCCAGCAGTTACAAGGGGTTACATTCACCCCTCCACTTT	CASSYKGLHSPLHF
TRBV5-1	TRBJ1-6	-	TGCGCCAGCAGCTTGGAGGGACATACACCCCTCCACTTT	CASSLEGHTPLHF
TRBV7-6	TRBJ1-4	-	TGTGCCAGCAGCCCCGGGGGGGGGCTGGGTGAAAAACTGTTTTTT	CASSPGGGLGEKLFF
TRBV4-1	TRBJ2-1	-	TGCGCCAGCAGCCAGCCTAGAGGGGGAATTGGCAATGAGCAGTTCTTC	CASSQPRGGIGNEQFF
TRBV2	TRBJ1-1	-	TGTGCCAGCAAAAAATCAGAGGGGAACACTGAAGCTTTCTTT	CASKKSEGNTEAFF
TRBV7-9	TRBJ2-6	-	TGTGCCAGCAGCACCCCCAAAGTCCGCCTAGGATCTGGGGCCAACGTCCTGACTTTC	CASSTPKVRLGSGANVLTF
TRBV5-4	TRBJ2-7	-	TGTGCCAGCAGCCGAACTTCCTACGAGCAGTACTTC	CASSRTSYEQYF